Below, 22 T cell receptor beta chains from the same sample are listed, as sequenced in a study of Ad26.COV2.S vaccination and SARS-CoV-2 variants. Sequenced by immunoSEQ multiplex PCR; TCRdb stores in-frame clones only, minus some. Of over 250,000 clones in the sample, about 90% are singletons; the top ten hold about 3.6%. The treatment here: over 15 received Ad26.COV2.S at low or high dose, single or two shots; about 5 received placebo; per-sample allocation not given. Vaccine and placebo recipients were sampled on day 63 after the first injection. Sequenced here: peripheral blood, sampled in a trial of Ad26.COV2.S vaccine versus placebo. The receptor source for this set is a person aged 18 to 65 who received the Ad26.COV2.S COVID-19 vaccine or a placebo.

The genes are TRBV5-4 and TRBJ2-3; 7 bases align to TRBD2. Looked up from germline, CDR1 is SGHNT and CDR2 is YYREEE (reference sequence). With V trimmed by 3 bases and J by 5 bases, 6 bases remained unmatched. The CDR3 is made up of 14 amino acids. The CDR3 DNA follows: TGTGCCAGCAGCTCCCGCGGGAGAGGAGATACGCAGTATTTT. Translated, it gives CASSSRGRGDTQYF.

The chain recombines TRBV18 with TRBJ1-1; D gene ambiguous. The V end lost 2 bases, the J end lost 1 base, and 11 bases lay between the germline ends. The CDR3 runs to 15 residues. From germline, CDR1 is KGHSH and CDR2 LQKENI. The CDR3 nucleotides are TGTGCCAGCTCACCAAGGCCCGGCACGAACACTGAAGCTTTCTTT. It is translated as CASSPRPGTNTEAFF.

The chain employs TRBV19 and TRBJ1-1; 11 bases are shared with TRBD1. The CDR3 has 17 residues. Trimming removed 4 bases from V and 1 base from J; junction bases left unmatched: 8. Germline V CDR1 and CDR2: LNHDA, SQIVND (reference sequence). The CDR3 is CASSTGQGALANTEAFF. The CDR3 bases are TGTGCCAGTAGTACTGGACAGGGGGCTCTCGCGAACACTGAAGCTTTCTTT.

This chain joins TRBV9 and TRBJ1-4, with 7 positions matching TRBD1. Germline values: CDR1 SGDLS, CDR2 YYNGEE. This CDR3 contains 15 residues. V was clipped by 7 bases and J by 0 bases; unmatched bases: 6. CDR3 region: CASAQTGTTNEKLFF. The CDR3 DNA is TGTGCCAGCGCACAGACAGGGACAACTAATGAAAAACTGTTTTTT.

CDR3 DNA sequence: TGTGCCAGACAAAGACTAGCGGGGAACAAAAACATTCAGTACTTC. It encodes CARQRLAGNKNIQYF. V usage is TRBV2 and J usage is TRBJ2-4; 11 bases are a match to TRBD2. This CDR3 comprises 15 residues. Trimming at V came to 9 bases and at J to 3 bases, leaving 7 bases not matched to a gene. In germline, CDR1 is SNHLY, CDR2 FYNNEI.

The V and J genes are TRBV5-1 and TRBJ1-1; D is uncertain. The CDR3 has 13 residues. Deletions cut 3 bases from V and 0 bases from J, with 6 bases between. CDR1 is SGHRS and CDR2 is YFSETQ in the germline V gene. CDR3 bases: TGCGCCAGCAGCTCCGTCGTGAACACTGAAGCTTTCTTT. Residues: CASSSVVNTEAFF.

Note on this clone: The sample carries other DNA sequences with the same CDR3. This sequence joins TRBV6-1 and TRBJ1-5, with D unresolved. With 3 bases removed from V and 6 bases from J, the gap between germline ends came to 3 bases. Germline V gene data show CDR1 as MNHNS and CDR2 as SASEGT. The CDR3 is made up of 11 amino acids. CDR3 in DNA: TGTGCCAGCAGTGAGAGTCAGCCCCAGCATTTT. This translates into CASSESQPQHF.

The chain's CDR3 is CAWSAASGSGETQYF. Here the CDR3 DNA reads TGTGCCTGGAGTGCGGCTAGCGGGAGCGGGGAGACCCAGTACTTC. The chain recombines TRBV30 with TRBJ2-5, with 10 bases aligning to TRBD2. The CDR3 is made up of 15 amino acids. Per germline, CDR1 GTSNPN and CDR2 SVGIG (reference sequence). The V segment lost 1 base and the J segment 5 bases; nucleotides outside the gene matches: 7.

The gene calls are TRBV19 and TRBJ2-2; unclear D gene. Per germline, CDR1 LNHDA and CDR2 SQIVND (reference sequence). The V gene lost 10 bases and the J gene lost 0 bases, with 6 bases spanning the gap. The CDR3 runs 12 residues. CDR3 in amino acids: CATQANTGELFF. As DNA, the CDR3 is TGTGCCACACAAGCGAACACCGGGGAGCTGTTTTTT.

This chain connects TRBV15 to TRBJ1-1; 8 bases are a match to TRBD1. V was pared by 5 bases and J by 1 base, with 9 bases of the junction left unmatched. Germline CDR1 and CDR2: LNHNV and YYDKDF (reference sequence). The CDR3 runs 16 residues. This chain's CDR3 is CATSSRRGTGNTEAFF. The CDR3, as DNA: TGTGCCACCAGCTCCCGAAGGGGGACAGGGAACACTGAAGCTTTCTTT.

V is TRBV20-1 and J is TRBJ1-1, with unresolved D. Germline assignment: CDR1 DFQATT and CDR2 SNEGSKA (reference sequence). The CDR3 has 13 residues. Trimming stripped 3 bases from V and 3 bases from J, with 11 bases between. The CDR3 DNA reads TGCAGTGCTAGTTATCGAAGGGACACTGAAGCTTTCTTT. Its protein product is CSASYRRDTEAFF.

The DNA of the CDR3 is TGTGCCAGTAGCGCCGCCGGGACAGGGAATCTCAATGAGCAGTTCTTC. Encoded protein: CASSAAGTGNLNEQFF. The chain uses TRBV19 and TRBJ2-1, with 9 bases that match TRBD1. The germline V gene has CDR1 LNHDA and CDR2 SQIVND (reference sequence). This CDR3 region has 16 residues. V lost 6 bases to trimming and J lost 6 bases; unmatched junction nucleotides: 12.

V usage is TRBV6-2 or TRBV6-3 and J usage is TRBJ2-7; D not resolved. Trimming cost V 2 bases and J 0 bases, with 14 bases left between them. The CDR3 loop spans 16 amino acids. From germline, CDR1 is MNHEY and CDR2 SVGEGT. This chain's CDR3 is CASSYGGSLLSYEQYF. CDR3 bases: TGTGCCAGCAGTTACGGTGGCAGTCTCCTCTCCTACGAGCAGTACTTC.

The chain links TRBV10-3 to TRBJ2-1; possibly TRBD2 for D (5 bases). Trimming took off 3 bases at V and 4 bases at J, with 10 bases between the two ends. Germline loops: CDR1 ENHRY, CDR2 SYGVKD. The CDR3 runs to 14 residues. DNA of the CDR3: TGTGCCATCAGTGACAGCGGAGGTTACAATGAGCAGTTCTTC. It is translated as CAISDSGGYNEQFF.

This chain links TRBV6-5 with TRBJ1-1; no clear D gene. The CDR3 covers 14 residues. Germline CDR1 is MNHEY and CDR2 is SVGAGI. V shed 4 bases and J shed 5 bases, with 14 bases lying between them. The CDR3 is CASSSATWGTEAFF. The DNA for the CDR3 is TGTGCCAGCAGTTCTGCCACCTGGGGAACTGAAGCTTTCTTT.

This clone has just a few counts. The rearrangement uses TRBV6-5 and TRBJ2-7; D may be TRBD2 (6 bases). The CDR3 extends over 15 amino acids. Trimming cost V 2 bases and J 6 bases, with 17 bases left between them. Germline V gives CDR1 MNHEY, CDR2 SVGAGI. As DNA, the CDR3 is TGTGCCAGCAGTTACGGGGGGAGGACCCTCCCCGAGCAGTACTTC. Amino acid sequence: CASSYGGRTLPEQYF.

The chain links TRBV4-1 to TRBJ2-7; perhaps TRBD2 as D (6 bases). This CDR3 has 13 amino acids. Trimming took off 3 bases at V and 6 bases at J, with 12 bases between the two ends. Germline CDR1 and CDR2: MGHRA and YSYEKL. CDR3 DNA: TGCGCCAGCAGCCAGGAGGGGTTGGCCGAGCAGTACTTC. It is translated as CASSQEGLAEQYF.

This clone was observed a single time. CDR3 sequence: CAISESGGPNYGYTF. CDR3 nucleotides: TGTGCCATCAGTGAGAGCGGGGGGCCTAACTATGGCTACACCTTC. The chain uses TRBV10-3 and TRBJ1-2; possibly TRBD1 for D (6 bases). Germline V gene sequence: CDR1 ENHRY, CDR2 SYGVKD. This CDR3 spans 15 amino acids. Trimming pared 2 bases from V and 0 bases from J, leaving 10 bases between.

This rearrangement joins TRBV29-1 to TRBJ1-1; D uncertain. V shed 3 bases and J shed 1 base, with 12 bases lying between them. The CDR3 totals 14 residues. Germline V gives CDR1 SQVTM, CDR2 ANQGSEA. CDR3 in amino acids: CSVDLSPRNTEAFF. CDR3 nucleotide sequence: TGCAGCGTTGATTTATCCCCGAGGAACACTGAAGCTTTCTTT.

The rearrangement uses TRBV11-2 and TRBJ1-3; 7 positions match TRBD1. CDR3 length: 14 residues. Germline V lookup: CDR1 SGHAT, CDR2 FQNNGV. Trimming at V came to 5 bases and at J to 3 bases, leaving 4 bases not matched to a gene. In DNA form, the CDR3 reads TGTGCCAGCAGCACACGGACAGGTGGAAACACCATATATTTT. It codes for CASSTRTGGNTIYF.

A single count supports this clone. At the DNA level, this CDR3 is encoded by other sequences in the same sample as well. The chain has TRBV10-2 and TRBJ2-3, with no clear D. Trimming removed 8 bases from V and 2 bases from J, with 5 bases in between. Germline CDR1 WSHSY, CDR2 SAAADI. CDR3 length: 11 amino acids. The CDR3 DNA sequence: TGCGCCAGCGGGCTCACAGATACGCAGTATTTT. It is translated as CASGLTDTQYF.

V and J are TRBV7-2 and TRBJ2-3; TRBD2 is a possible D gene (6 bases). Trimming shortened V by 2 bases and J by 1 base, and 10 bases separated the two germline ends. Germline V gives CDR1 SGHTA, CDR2 FQGNSA. The CDR3 totals 15 residues. DNA for the CDR3: TGTGCCAGCAGCTTAAGATGGGGGGGCACAGATACGCAGTATTTT. Its protein is CASSLRWGGTDTQYF.